The 26 T cell receptor beta chains listed next were all sequenced from one sample in a study of shared clonotypes between healthy human individuals. The protocol was immunoSEQ multiplex PCR, while the TCRdb copy is restricted to in-frame clones and leaves out a portion. The table records hundreds of thousands of clones, 74% of them present only once. Sequenced sample: memory CD4+ T cells sorted from blood. Subset in this sample: CD45RA-negative fraction. All receptors come from a woman in her thirties in good health.

The gene calls are TRBV11-2 and TRBJ2-5; TRBD2 aligns across 13 bases. The CDR3 contains 17 residues. With 5 bases clipped from V and 5 bases from J, the junction kept 11 bases outside the gene matches. Per germline, CDR1 SGHAT and CDR2 FQNNGV. CDR3 DNA: TGTGCCAGCAGCAATATGGGACTAGCGGGGAACGTTGAGACCCAGTACTTC. Translation: CASSNMGLAGNVETQYF.

This clone was counted only a few times. The rearrangement uses TRBV9 and TRBJ2-1, with 9 bases fitting TRBD2. Germline values: CDR1 SGDLS, CDR2 YYNGEE. CDR3 length: 17 amino acids. V was pared by 0 bases and J by 9 bases, with 13 bases of the junction left unmatched. The CDR3 bases are TGTGCCAGCAGCGTAGGGGGGATAGCGGGAGCTCTGAGTGAGCAGTTCTTC. This sequence encodes CASSVGGIAGALSEQFF.

The chain uses TRBV7-2 and TRBJ1-5; D remains ambiguous. Germline V gene sequence: CDR1 SGHTA, CDR2 FQGNSA. This CDR3 spans 13 amino acids. The ends were cut back, 5 bases at V and 4 bases at J, with 9 bases in the middle. The CDR3 loop is CASSKQTNQPQHF. The CDR3 DNA reads TGTGCCAGCAGCAAACAGACTAATCAGCCCCAGCATTTT. The whole variable domain, filled in from reference TRBV7-2 and TRBJ1-5, reads GAGVSQSPSNKVTEKGKDVELRCDPISGHTALYWYRQSLGQGLEFLIYFQGNSAPDKSGLPSDRFSAERTGGSVSTLTIQRTQQEDSAVYLCASSKQTNQPQHFGDGTRLSIL.

The chain is built from TRBV5-6 and TRBJ1-6, with no clear D. Germline lookup yields CDR1 SGHDT and CDR2 YYEEEE. The CDR3 runs 12 residues. V was shortened by 3 bases and J by 6 bases, with 4 bases between the two germline ends. The CDR3 DNA sequence: TGTGCCAGCAGCTCGTTTAATTCACCCCTCCACTTT. It specifies CASSSFNSPLHF.

The chain is built from TRBV5-1 and TRBJ1-5; TRBD1 aligns across 10 bases. This CDR3 has 14 amino acids. Germline V gives CDR1 SGHRS, CDR2 YFSETQ. V was clipped by 3 bases and J by 7 bases; unmatched bases: 4. CDR3 amino acids: CASSSGQGGQPQHF. In DNA, the CDR3 is TGCGCCAGCAGCTCTGGACAGGGGGGACAGCCCCAGCATTTT.

This clone was found a few times. The V call is TRBV14, the J call TRBJ2-5, with a weak D call TRBD1 (6 bases). V lost 1 base, J lost 5 bases, and 17 bases lay in between. Germline V CDR1 and CDR2: SGHDN, FVKESK. This CDR3 has 16 residues. This chain's CDR3 is CASSQVRGRSGETQYF. CDR3 sequence (DNA): TGTGCCAGCAGCCAAGTCAGGGGCAGGAGTGGCGAGACCCAGTACTTC.

V usage is TRBV5-1 and J usage is TRBJ2-7, with TRBD2 matching 8 bases. V was pared by 4 bases and J by 3 bases, with 9 bases of the junction left unmatched. Germline V gene sequence: CDR1 SGHRS, CDR2 YFSETQ. CDR3 size: 15 residues. The CDR3 spells CASSPSGGASYEQYF. DNA of the CDR3: TGCGCCAGCAGCCCCTCGGGGGGGGCGAGCTACGAGCAGTACTTC.

The rearrangement joins TRBV15 to TRBJ1-5, with D possibly being TRBD1 (5 bases). The CDR3 totals 17 residues. Germline assignment: CDR1 LNHNV and CDR2 YYDKDF (reference sequence). The V gene lost 3 bases and the J gene lost 4 bases, with 19 bases spanning the gap. CDR3 nucleotides: TGTGCCACCAGCAGGGAATGGGGGATGGGGCTAAATCAGCCCCAGCATTTT. This sequence encodes CATSREWGMGLNQPQHF. The variable domain in full, completed from reference TRBV15 and TRBJ1-5, reads DAMVIQNPRYQVTQFGKPVTLSCSQTLNHNVMYWYQQKSSQAPKLLFHYYDKDFNNEADTPDNFQSRRPNTSFCFLDIRSPGLGDTAMYLCATSREWGMGLNQPQHFGDGTRLSIL.

This chain connects TRBV29-1 to TRBJ1-4; unclear D gene. Looked up from germline, CDR1 is SQVTM and CDR2 is ANQGSEA. This CDR3 region has 15 residues. V lost 6 bases to trimming and J lost 8 bases, with 22 bases between them. CDR3 sequence: CSVETRTDPEEKLFF. CDR3 coding DNA: TGCAGCGTAGAGACAAGGACTGACCCTGAGGAAAAACTGTTTTTT.

The chain uses TRBV20-1 and TRBJ2-1; no clear D gene. The CDR3 loop spans 11 amino acids. Per germline, CDR1 DFQATT and CDR2 SNEGSKA (reference sequence). Trimming removed 5 bases from V and 9 bases from J, with 11 bases in between. The CDR3 DNA reads as TGCAGTGCTGGACCCGGCCCTGAGCAGTTCTTC. Its translation is CSAGPGPEQFF.

V is TRBV28 and J is TRBJ2-7, with TRBD2 matching over 7 bases. Unmatched junction bases numbered 2, after V lost 3 bases and J lost 3 bases. The germline CDR1 and CDR2 sequences are MDHEN and SYDVKM. The CDR3 runs 13 residues. CDR3 sequence: CASSFIAGYEQYF. The CDR3 region has the DNA TGTGCCAGCAGTTTCATAGCGGGCTACGAGCAGTACTTC.

This clone was found a few times. The rearrangement links TRBV5-4 to TRBJ2-3, with 10 bases matching TRBD2. V dropped 3 bases and J dropped 6; count of bases not matched to a gene: 4. The germline V gene has CDR1 SGHNT and CDR2 YYREEE (reference sequence). The CDR3 length is 14 residues. The CDR3, as DNA: TGTGCCAGCAGCTCCCCTAGCGGGAGTGATACGCAGTATTTT. Residues: CASSSPSGSDTQYF.

This clone turned up a few times. V usage is TRBV7-6 and J usage is TRBJ2-5; no firm D call. This CDR3 has 10 amino acids. Germline V gives CDR1 SGHVS, CDR2 FNYEAQ. For the CDR3, the DNA is TGTGCGGTCGGCGCAGAGACCCAGTACTTC. This sequence encodes CAVGAETQYF.

This chain joins TRBV19 and TRBJ1-5, with a possible D match to TRBD1 (5 bases). Germline lookup yields CDR1 LNHDA and CDR2 SQIVND (reference sequence). The CDR3 length is 15 residues. The V and J ends lost 3 bases and 6 bases respectively, with 15 bases between them. The CDR3 region is CASSIGGRERQPQHF. DNA of the CDR3: TGTGCCAGTAGTATTGGCGGCAGGGAGCGTCAGCCCCAGCATTTT.

The chain joins TRBV7-2 to TRBJ2-3, with TRBD1 as a possible D gene (5 bases). The V end was cut by 4 bases, the J end by 4 bases, with 9 bases between. This CDR3 spans 13 amino acids. Germline CDR1 is SGHTA and CDR2 is FQGNSA. CDR3 sequence (DNA): TGTGCCAGCAGCTACGTAGGGGCAGATACGCAGTATTTT. It specifies CASSYVGADTQYF.

This clone appeared once. The chain uses TRBV7-9 and TRBJ2-1, with D possibly matching TRBD2 (6 bases). Trimming took off 5 bases at V and 6 bases at J, with 20 bases between the two ends. This CDR3 spans 16 amino acids. The germline gives CDR1 SEHNR, CDR2 FQNEAQ (reference sequence). This CDR3 reads CASSPGGAWRGNEQFF. The CDR3 DNA reads as TGTGCCAGCAGCCCCGGCGGGGCGTGGCGGGGCAATGAGCAGTTCTTC.

The DNA of the CDR3 is TGTGCCAGCTCGCCGGACCAAGGGTCCTACGAGCAGTACTTC. Translating it yields CASSPDQGSYEQYF. The chain couples TRBV18 to TRBJ2-7; D remains unclear. From germline, CDR1 is KGHSH and CDR2 LQKENI. The CDR3 has 14 amino acids. Trimming pared 6 bases from V and 1 base from J, leaving 13 bases between.

The rearrangement joins TRBV2 to TRBJ1-3; a possible D gene is TRBD1 (5 bases). The V gene's germline CDR1 is SNHLY and CDR2 FYNNEI. This CDR3 contains 15 residues. Between the trimmed V and J ends, which lost 6 bases and 0 bases, there was a span of 12 bases. CDR3 residues: CASRRQSSSGNTIYF. In DNA, the CDR3 is TGTGCCAGCAGAAGACAGTCCTCCTCTGGAAACACCATATATTTT.

The rearrangement joins TRBV7-2 to TRBJ1-2, with 8 bases matching TRBD1. Unmatched junction bases numbered 12, after V lost 5 bases and J lost 7 bases. The CDR3 extends over 15 amino acids. Germline CDR1 reads SGHTA; CDR2 reads FQGNSA. This CDR3 is CASSTQPGQASGYTF. The CDR3 DNA sequence: TGTGCCAGCAGCACTCAGCCGGGACAGGCCTCTGGCTACACCTTC.

This chain uses TRBV7-2 with TRBJ1-3; D not certain. The CDR3 runs 12 residues. Trimming took off 5 bases at V and 4 bases at J, with 6 bases between the two ends. Germline V gene sequence: CDR1 SGHTA, CDR2 FQGNSA. CDR3 coding DNA: TGTGCCAGCAGCCGCCAAGGAAACACCATATATTTT. It encodes CASSRQGNTIYF.

This clone was counted only a few times. V is TRBV2 and J is TRBJ1-2; D is unclear. This CDR3 comprises 13 residues. The germline V and J ends were trimmed by 6 bases and 4 bases, with 12 bases remaining between them. Germline-derived CDR1 and CDR2 are SNHLY and FYNNEI. The DNA of the CDR3 is TGTGCCAGCAGGATACACTATTCCTATGGCTACACCTTC. It codes for CASRIHYSYGYTF.

The chain couples TRBV28 to TRBJ1-4; 11 bases align to TRBD1. Trimming removed 8 bases from V and 5 bases from J; junction bases left unmatched: 4. The germline V gene has CDR1 MDHEN and CDR2 SYDVKM. This CDR3 comprises 14 residues. The CDR3, as DNA: TGTGCCAGCGGGACAGGGGGGTTCAATGAAAAACTGTTTTTT. It specifies CASGTGGFNEKLFF.

The chain has TRBV5-1 and TRBJ1-3, with unresolved D. The CDR3 sequence is 14 residues long. With 4 bases removed from V and 0 bases from J, the gap between germline ends came to 8 bases. CDR1 and CDR2 from the germline V gene are SGHRS and YFSETQ. CDR3 nucleotide sequence: TGCGCCAGCAGCGAGGACCCCTCTGGAAACACCATATATTTT. This codes for CASSEDPSGNTIYF.

The chain has TRBV11-2 and TRBJ1-3; D is undetermined. The CDR3 totals 16 residues. CDR1 is SGHAT and CDR2 is FQNNGV in the germline V gene. Trimming cost V 4 bases and J 0 bases, with 13 bases left between them. CDR3: CASSSNLGSSGNTIYF. CDR3 in DNA: TGTGCCAGCAGCTCTAATTTGGGGAGCTCTGGAAACACCATATATTTT.

This clone was detected a few times. This CDR3 is CASSFMTSGSTDTQYF. Here the CDR3 DNA reads TGTGCCAGCAGCTTCATGACTAGCGGAAGCACAGATACGCAGTATTTT. The V gene is TRBV11-2, the J gene TRBJ2-3, with 9 bases aligning to TRBD2. V lost 3 bases to trimming and J lost 0 bases; unmatched junction nucleotides: 4. The CDR3 consists of 16 residues. Germline CDR1 and CDR2: SGHAT and FQNNGV.

The chain joins TRBV5-6 to TRBJ2-7; D unclear. Germline-derived CDR1 and CDR2 are SGHDT and YYEEEE. With 2 bases removed from V and 0 bases from J, the gap between germline ends came to 15 bases. This CDR3 region has 16 residues. The CDR3 DNA reads TGTGCCAGCAGCTTTACATCTTCCACAGACTCCTACGAGCAGTACTTC. Its protein is CASSFTSSTDSYEQYF. Combining the CDR3 with reference TRBV5-6 and TRBJ2-7 gives the whole variable domain DAGVTQSPTHLIKTRGQQVTLRCSPKSGHDTVSWYQQALGQGPQFIFQYYEEEERQRGNFPDRFSGHQFPNYSSELNVNALLLGDSALYLCASSFTSSTDSYEQYFGPGTRLTVT.